This entry lists 22 T cell receptor beta chains sequenced from one sample in a study of cytomegalovirus exposure and HLA in healthy donors. Primers: 60 Vbeta forward and 13 Jbeta reverse. Using immunoSEQ multiplex PCR, the repertoire was profiled, and TCRdb retains in-frame clones only, with some absent. Of some 190,000 clones listed, roughly 74% are singletons. The material sequenced was PBMCs. These receptors all stem from a female donor in good health and CMV-seronegative.

The rearrangement uses TRBV30 and TRBJ1-6; possible D gene TRBD1, 6 bases. V shed 2 bases and J shed 5 bases, with 7 bases lying between them. The CDR3 consists of 13 residues. Germline V gives CDR1 GTSNPN, CDR2 SVGIG (reference sequence). The CDR3 here is CAWSSGDNSPLHF. The CDR3 DNA is TGTGCCTGGAGTTCAGGGGATAATTCACCCCTCCACTTT.

The V call is TRBV5-1, the J call TRBJ1-1; 7 bases agree with TRBD1. Germline CDR1 reads SGHRS; CDR2 reads YFSETQ. V lost 0 bases, J lost 6 bases, and 5 bases stayed unmatched. The CDR3 is 14 amino acids. CDR3 sequence reads: CASSLGATGSEAFF. The CDR3 region has the DNA TGCGCCAGCAGCTTGGGGGCGACAGGGTCTGAAGCTTTCTTT.

The chain carries TRBV11-3 and TRBJ2-7; 12 positions agree with TRBD2. From germline, CDR1 is SGHNT and CDR2 YENEEA. J gave up 4 bases and V 7 bases, and 8 bases lay outside the gene matches. The CDR3 runs to 15 residues. CDR3 DNA sequence: TGTGCCAGCACCATGACTAGCGGGAGTAGGTACGAGCAGTACTTC. Translating gives CASTMTSGSRYEQYF.

This clone turned up a few times. One end of the junction fails to match germline, which may point to a read error. The CDR3: CSSSPKTGTYSNQPQHF. DNA of the CDR3: TGTTCCAGCAGCCCCAAGACAGGGACCTATAGCAATCAGCCCCAGCATTTT. The chain uses TRBV7-9 and TRBJ1-5; 7 positions agree with TRBD1. CDR1 and CDR2 (germline): SEHNR, FQNEAQ (reference sequence). This CDR3 region has 17 residues.

The J gene is TRBJ2-4, the V gene TRBV28; possible D gene TRBD2, 6 bases. V was pared by 2 bases and J by 0 bases, with 17 bases between. CDR3 length equals 18 residues. CDR1 and CDR2 (germline): MDHEN, SYDVKM. CDR3 coding DNA: TGTGCCAGCAGTTTAGGGGGGACCGCCAATTTAGCCAAAAACATTCAGTACTTC. Translated: CASSLGGTANLAKNIQYF.

The V call is TRBV18, the J call TRBJ2-2; 10 bases are shared with TRBD2. Germline CDR1 KGHSH, CDR2 LQKENI. After removal of 0 bases from V and 5 bases from J, the junction contained 6 bases not matched to a gene. CDR3 length: 17 amino acids. The CDR3 DNA sequence: TGTGCCAGCTCACCACCATCTAGCGGGAGAGCGACCGGGGAGCTGTTTTTT. This encodes CASSPPSSGRATGELFF.

The J gene is TRBJ2-1, the V gene TRBV27, with 7 nucleotides matching TRBD1. Germline CDR1 reads MNHEY; CDR2 reads SMNVEV (reference sequence). With V trimmed by 8 bases and J by 2 bases, 9 bases remained unmatched. CDR3 length: 15 residues. CDR3 coding DNA: TGTGCCAGCTCCCAACAGGGGTGGGCCTACAATGAGCAGTTCTTC. The encoded protein is CASSQQGWAYNEQFF.

This chain joins TRBV4-1 and TRBJ1-1; D is unclear. CDR3 length: 13 amino acids. Germline V CDR1 and CDR2: MGHRA, YSYEKL. Trimming left V 7 bases short and J 6 bases short, with 15 bases between. The CDR3 loop is CASTPPGRAEAFF. The CDR3 bases are TGCGCCAGCACTCCTCCCGGGCGGGCTGAAGCTTTCTTT.

This chain links TRBV7-9 with TRBJ1-4, with a possible D match to TRBD1 (5 bases). CDR3 length: 14 amino acids. Trimming shortened V by 2 bases and J by 8 bases, and 12 bases separated the two germline ends. CDR1 SEHNR and CDR2 FQNEAQ come from the germline V gene (reference sequence). As DNA, the CDR3 is TGTGCCAGCAGCTTACGGCAGGGCAGAGAAAAACTGTTTTTT. Translation gives CASSLRQGREKLFF.

The table lists this clone with a few counts. The CDR3, as DNA: TGTGCCATCAGTCCATATCGACAGGGGAGGAACACTGAAGCTTTCTTT. This codes for CAISPYRQGRNTEAFF. This rearrangement joins TRBV10-3 to TRBJ1-1; 8 bases align to TRBD1. The CDR3 is 16 residues long. In germline, CDR1 is ENHRY, CDR2 SYGVKD. J was trimmed by 1 base and V by 5 bases; bases with no gene match: 9.

The rearrangement links TRBV7-3 to TRBJ2-3; no firm D call. Germline assignment: CDR1 SGHTA and CDR2 FQGTGA. The CDR3 loop spans 18 amino acids. Trimming stripped 1 base from V and 0 bases from J, with 17 bases between. Here the CDR3 reads CASSLIGGAESSTDTQYF. The CDR3 region has the DNA TGTGCCAGCAGCTTAATTGGCGGCGCAGAGTCTAGCACAGATACGCAGTATTTT.

The rearrangement joins TRBV6-5 to TRBJ1-2; tentative D call: TRBD1 (5 bases). The CDR3 is made up of 14 amino acids. Germline loops: CDR1 MNHEY, CDR2 SVGAGI. Trimming shortened V by 7 bases and J by 5 bases, and 17 bases separated the two germline ends. The CDR3 sequence: CASTPTGGGYGYTF. CDR3 bases: TGTGCCAGCACCCCCACCGGGGGGGGTTATGGCTACACCTTC.

The chain couples TRBV18 to TRBJ2-5; the match to TRBD2 covers 12 bases. Losses at the gene ends were 2 bases for V and 4 bases for J; bases not matched to a gene: 5. The CDR3 covers 16 residues. Germline V gives CDR1 KGHSH, CDR2 LQKENI. In DNA, the CDR3 is TGTGCCAGCTCACCATTGGCACTAGCGGGAGGAGAGACCCAGTACTTC. It specifies CASSPLALAGGETQYF.

The chain is built from TRBV19 and TRBJ1-1, with TRBD1 as a possible D gene (5 bases). Germline lookup yields CDR1 LNHDA and CDR2 SQIVND (reference sequence). The CDR3 runs to 13 residues. Deletions cut 8 bases from V and 5 bases from J, with 15 bases between. CDR3 in amino acids: CASGTGVDTEAFF. The CDR3 DNA sequence: TGTGCCAGTGGGACGGGGGTGGATACTGAAGCTTTCTTT.

In its sample, this clone was seen once. The rearrangement joins TRBV7-9 to TRBJ2-4; TRBD1 matches 8 bases. After removal of 4 bases from V and 3 bases from J, the junction contained 2 bases not matched to a gene. There are 14 residues in the CDR3. CDR1 is SEHNR, CDR2 FQNEAQ, per germline (reference sequence). CDR3 protein: CASSSTGGKNIQYF. The CDR3 DNA reads TGTGCCAGCAGCTCCACAGGGGGCAAAAACATTCAGTACTTC.

This clone was observed a handful of times. The chain has TRBV2 and TRBJ1-2, with TRBD1 matching 10 bases. With V trimmed by 4 bases and J by 4 bases, 9 bases remained unmatched. The length of the CDR3 is 16 residues. The germline CDR1 and CDR2 sequences are SNHLY and FYNNEI. CDR3 DNA sequence: TGTGCCAGCAGTGTAGGACCGGGACAGGGGAGCTATGGCTACACCTTC. Amino acids: CASSVGPGQGSYGYTF. Drawing the rest from reference TRBV2 and TRBJ1-2, the complete variable domain is EPEVTQTPSHQVTQMGQEVILRCVPISNHLYFYWYRQILGQKVEFLVSFYNNEISEKSEIFDDQFSVERPDGSNFTLKIRSTKLEDSAMYFCASSVGPGQGSYGYTFGSGTRLTVV.

The chain has TRBV5-4 and TRBJ2-1; D perhaps matches TRBD2 (7 bases). Germline lookup yields CDR1 SGHNT and CDR2 YYREEE (reference sequence). V shed 4 bases and J shed 0 bases, with 17 bases lying between them. The CDR3 consists of 17 residues. This chain's CDR3 is CASSGGLAGSSYNEQFF. The CDR3 DNA reads TGTGCCAGCAGCGGGGGCTTAGCGGGTAGCTCCTACAATGAGCAGTTCTTC.

Regarding this clone: This specimen includes other DNA sequences encoding the same CDR3. This sequence joins TRBV9 and TRBJ2-7; TRBD1 matches 8 bases. Germline V gene sequence: CDR1 SGDLS, CDR2 YYNGEE. The length of the CDR3 is 12 residues. V was pared by 3 bases and J by 6 bases, with 2 bases of the junction left unmatched. CDR3 loop: CASSGTGGEQYF. The CDR3 nucleotides are TGTGCCAGCAGCGGAACAGGGGGCGAGCAGTACTTC. Complete variable domain (other parts from reference TRBV9 and TRBJ2-7): DSGVTQTPKHLITATGQRVTLRCSPRSGDLSVYWYQQSLDQGLQFLIQYYNGEERAKGNILERFSAQQFPDLHSELNLSSLELGDSALYFCASSGTGGEQYFGPGTRLTVT.

V gene TRBV13 combines with J gene TRBJ1-2; D uncertain. The CDR3 extends over 13 amino acids. V was pared by 5 bases and J by 4 bases, with 11 bases between. Looked up from germline, CDR1 is PRHDT and CDR2 is FYEKMQ (reference sequence). For the CDR3, the DNA is TGTGCCAGCAGCCCGCAGGCGACCTATGGCTACACCTTC. Its protein product is CASSPQATYGYTF.

The chain carries TRBV28 and TRBJ1-5; D remains ambiguous. The CDR3 has 15 amino acids. Trimming stripped 6 bases from V and 7 bases from J, with 19 bases between. The germline CDR1 and CDR2 sequences are MDHEN and SYDVKM. CDR3 loop: CASSLPGSSGQPQHF. The CDR3 DNA sequence: TGTGCCAGCAGCCTTCCGGGGTCCTCGGGGCAGCCCCAGCATTTT.

V gene TRBV6-5 combines with J gene TRBJ2-3; D is uncertain. Trimming took off 4 bases at V and 1 base at J, with 12 bases between the two ends. In germline, CDR1 is MNHEY, CDR2 SVGAGI. This CDR3 has 15 residues. The CDR3 here is CASSSWAQGTDTQYF. The CDR3 coding sequence is TGTGCCAGCAGTTCGTGGGCGCAGGGCACAGATACGCAGTATTTT.

The chain employs TRBV28 and TRBJ1-2, with D tentatively TRBD1 (5 bases). The CDR3 contains 14 residues. CDR1 and CDR2 (germline): MDHEN, SYDVKM. Between the trimmed V and J ends, which lost 1 base and 5 bases, there was a span of 11 bases. Written as DNA, the CDR3 is TGTGCCAGCAGTTTATATCAGGGCGGATATGGCTACACCTTC. Protein: CASSLYQGGYGYTF.